This T cell receptor beta chain came from a study of pediatric ulcerative colitis. The V gene's germline CDR1 is SQVTM and CDR2 ANQGSEA. CDR3 length: 15 amino acids. Regarding this clone: Its specificity is unknown.

No immunosuppressive drugs were given to ulcerative colitis patients before diagnostic colonoscopy. Regarding the study as a whole: Blood samples from a couple of patients yielded substantially fewer templates and were excluded from blood-rectal overlap analysis.

Sequencing used immunoSEQ multiplex PCR; TCRdb keeps in-frame clones, though not all of them. The profile covers tens of thousands of clones, with 70% to 90% appearing a single time and approximately 3.5% taken by the ten largest. The sequenced sample was blood. This chain joins TRBV29-1 and TRBJ2-2; possible D gene TRBD2, 6 bases. The sequence came from a boy younger than 18 with severe ulcerative colitis. The CDR3, as DNA: TGCAGTCGAGACATAGCGGATACCAACACCGGGGAGCTGTTTTTT. Amino acids: CSRDIADTNTGELFF.